This TCR beta chain stems from a study of blood T cells in healthy people across ages. At the level of the study: Capture by template switching was about one barcoded beta molecule per two T cells.

Points from the study as a whole: The study regarded diversity estimates from one million T cells as underestimates. Higher diversity and more naive CD4+ cells were features of long-lived donors, compared to aged donors.

Note on this clonotype: Its antigen remains unknown.

The CDR3 has 13 amino acids. Trimming pared 5 bases from V and 4 bases from J, leaving 10 bases between. Per germline, CDR1 SGHTA and CDR2 FQGTGA. Through a sample-barcoded 5' primer and a J-beta primer mix, a second PCR was run for about 6 to 12 cycles. TCRdb independently ran MiXCR on the 5' RACE reads; one entry per CDR3 protein. The data show hundreds of thousands of distinct CDR3 sequences, roughly 20% seen once. Russia was home to the donors, healthy Caucasian individuals aged about 6 to 100. Sequenced input: blood. This TCR derives from a man in his sixties or seventies in good health. This chain joins TRBV7-3 and TRBJ2-3; D is possibly TRBD2 (6 bases). The CDR3 is CASSATRSDTQYF. In DNA, the CDR3 is TGTGCCAGCAGCGCGACTAGGTCAGATACGCAGTATTTT.